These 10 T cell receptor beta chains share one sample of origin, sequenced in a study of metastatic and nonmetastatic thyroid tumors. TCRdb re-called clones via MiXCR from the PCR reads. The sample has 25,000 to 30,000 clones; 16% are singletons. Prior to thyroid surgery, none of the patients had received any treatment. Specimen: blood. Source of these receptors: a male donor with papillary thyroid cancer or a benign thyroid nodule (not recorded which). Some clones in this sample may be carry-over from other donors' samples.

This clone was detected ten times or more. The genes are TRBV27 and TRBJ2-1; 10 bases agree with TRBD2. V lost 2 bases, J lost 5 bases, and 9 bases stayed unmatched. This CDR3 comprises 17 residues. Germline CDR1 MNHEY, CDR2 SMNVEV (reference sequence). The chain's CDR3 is CASSLAASGSLNNEQFF. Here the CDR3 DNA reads TGTGCCAGCAGTTTAGCGGCTAGCGGGAGTCTCAACAATGAGCAGTTCTTC.

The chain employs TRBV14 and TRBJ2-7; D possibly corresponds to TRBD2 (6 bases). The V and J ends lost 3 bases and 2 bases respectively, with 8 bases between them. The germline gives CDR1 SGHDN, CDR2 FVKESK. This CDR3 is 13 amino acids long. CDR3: CASSQRDAYEQYF. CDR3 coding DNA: TGTGCCAGCAGCCAGCGGGACGCCTACGAGCAGTACTTC.

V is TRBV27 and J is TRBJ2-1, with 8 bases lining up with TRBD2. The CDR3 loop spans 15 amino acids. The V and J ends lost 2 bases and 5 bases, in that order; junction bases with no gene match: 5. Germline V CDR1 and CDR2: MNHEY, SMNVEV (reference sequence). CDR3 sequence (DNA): TGTGCCAGCAGTTTAACAGCGGGAGTGAACAATGAGCAGTTCTTC. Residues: CASSLTAGVNNEQFF.

In nucleotides, the CDR3 is TGTGCCAGCAGTTTGGGAGCCCCTGGCGAGCAGTACTTC. Translation: CASSLGAPGEQYF. The genes are TRBV27 and TRBJ2-7; possibly TRBD2 for D (5 bases). The germline V and J ends were trimmed by 3 bases and 6 bases, with 12 bases remaining between them. The germline V gene has CDR1 MNHEY and CDR2 SMNVEV (reference sequence). The CDR3 is 13 residues long.

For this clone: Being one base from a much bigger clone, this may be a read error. The CDR3 DNA reads TGTTCCAGCTCCTTGGCGGGTAGCGCAGATACGCAGTATTTT. Translated: CSSSLAGSADTQYF. The V call is TRBV27, the J call TRBJ2-3, with D perhaps TRBD2 (5 bases). Germline CDR1 reads MNHEY; CDR2 reads SMNVEV (reference sequence). The CDR3 length is 14 residues.

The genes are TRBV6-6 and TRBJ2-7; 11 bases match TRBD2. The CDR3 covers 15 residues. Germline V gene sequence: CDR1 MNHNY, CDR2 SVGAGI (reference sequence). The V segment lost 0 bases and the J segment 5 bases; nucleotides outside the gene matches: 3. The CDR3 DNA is TGTGCCAGCAGTTACTCTAGCGGGGGGGATAACGAGCAGTACTTC. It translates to CASSYSSGGDNEQYF.

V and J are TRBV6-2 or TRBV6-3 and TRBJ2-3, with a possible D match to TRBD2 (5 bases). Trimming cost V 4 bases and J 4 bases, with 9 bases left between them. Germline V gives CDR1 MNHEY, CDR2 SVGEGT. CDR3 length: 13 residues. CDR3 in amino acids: CASSWLEADTQYF. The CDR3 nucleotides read TGTGCCAGCAGTTGGCTGGAGGCAGATACGCAGTATTTT.

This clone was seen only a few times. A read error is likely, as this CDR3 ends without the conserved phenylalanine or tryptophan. CDR3 amino acids: CSVLGDTEAFY. Written as DNA, the CDR3 is TGCAGCGTTCTCGGGGACACTGAAGCTTTCTAT. V gene TRBV29-1 combines with J gene TRBJ1-1; the D is unclear. The CDR3 runs 11 residues. The germline V gene has CDR1 SQVTM and CDR2 ANQGSEA. V dropped 5 bases and J dropped 3 bases, with 7 bases sitting between them.

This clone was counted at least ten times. CDR3 protein: CSARVVIDSGSSTDTQYF. Here the CDR3 DNA reads TGCAGTGCTAGGGTGGTGATTGATAGCGGGTCTAGCACAGATACGCAGTATTTT. This sequence joins TRBV20-1 and TRBJ2-3, with TRBD2 matching over 7 bases. The CDR3 consists of 18 residues. The V gene's germline CDR1 is DFQATT and CDR2 SNEGSKA (reference sequence). V trimming: 3 bases; J trimming: 0 bases; junction bases outside the gene matches: 15.

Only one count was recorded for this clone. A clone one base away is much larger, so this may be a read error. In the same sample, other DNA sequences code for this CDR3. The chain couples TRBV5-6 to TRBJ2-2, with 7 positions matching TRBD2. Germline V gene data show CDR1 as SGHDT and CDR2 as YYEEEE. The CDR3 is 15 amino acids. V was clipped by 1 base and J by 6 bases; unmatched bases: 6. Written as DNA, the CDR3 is TGTGCCAGCAGCTTGACGGGAGGACCCGCCGGGGAGCTGTTTTTT. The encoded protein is CASSLTGGPAGELFF.